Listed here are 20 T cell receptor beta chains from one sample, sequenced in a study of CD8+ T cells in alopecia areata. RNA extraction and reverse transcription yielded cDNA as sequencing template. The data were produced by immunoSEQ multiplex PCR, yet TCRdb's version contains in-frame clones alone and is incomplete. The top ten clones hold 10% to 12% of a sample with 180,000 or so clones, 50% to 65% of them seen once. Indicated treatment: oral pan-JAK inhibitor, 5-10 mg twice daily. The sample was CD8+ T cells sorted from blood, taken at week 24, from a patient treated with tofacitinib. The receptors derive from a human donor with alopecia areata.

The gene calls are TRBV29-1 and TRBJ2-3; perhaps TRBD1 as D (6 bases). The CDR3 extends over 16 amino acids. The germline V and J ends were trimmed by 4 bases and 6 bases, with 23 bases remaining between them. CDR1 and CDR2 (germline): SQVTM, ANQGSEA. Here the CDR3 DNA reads TGCAGCGTTGGTGGGACAAAACTTACAGGGAGCGATACGCAGTATTTT. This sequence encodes CSVGGTKLTGSDTQYF.

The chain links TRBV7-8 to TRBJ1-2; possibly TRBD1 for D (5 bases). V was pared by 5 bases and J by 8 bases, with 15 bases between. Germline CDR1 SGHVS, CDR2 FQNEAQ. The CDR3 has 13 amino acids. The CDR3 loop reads CASSEIGAGGYTF. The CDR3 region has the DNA TGTGCCAGCAGCGAAATTGGGGCGGGAGGCTACACCTTC.

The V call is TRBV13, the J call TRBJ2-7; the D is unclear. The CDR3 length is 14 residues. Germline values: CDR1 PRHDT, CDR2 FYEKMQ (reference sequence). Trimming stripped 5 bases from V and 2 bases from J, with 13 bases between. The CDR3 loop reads CASSTRKQPYEQYF. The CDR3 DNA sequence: TGTGCCAGCAGCACCCGGAAGCAGCCCTACGAGCAGTACTTC.

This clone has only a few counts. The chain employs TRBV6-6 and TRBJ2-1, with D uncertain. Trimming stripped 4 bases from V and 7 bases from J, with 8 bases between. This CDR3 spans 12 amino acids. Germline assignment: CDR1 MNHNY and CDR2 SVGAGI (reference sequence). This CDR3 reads CASSLMANEQFF. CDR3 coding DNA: TGTGCCAGCAGTTTGATGGCGAATGAGCAGTTCTTC.

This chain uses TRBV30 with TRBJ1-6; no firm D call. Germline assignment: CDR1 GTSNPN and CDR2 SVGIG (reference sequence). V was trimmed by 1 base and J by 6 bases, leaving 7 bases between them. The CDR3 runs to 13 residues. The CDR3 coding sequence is TGTGCCTGGAGTGGGACTTTTAATTCACCCCTCCACTTT. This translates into CAWSGTFNSPLHF.

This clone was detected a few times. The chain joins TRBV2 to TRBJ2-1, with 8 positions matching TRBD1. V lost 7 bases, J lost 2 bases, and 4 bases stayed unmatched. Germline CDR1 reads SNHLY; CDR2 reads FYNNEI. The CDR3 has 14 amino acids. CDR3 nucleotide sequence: TGTGCCAGCACCCCGGGACAGGCCTACAATGAGCAGTTCTTC. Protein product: CASTPGQAYNEQFF.

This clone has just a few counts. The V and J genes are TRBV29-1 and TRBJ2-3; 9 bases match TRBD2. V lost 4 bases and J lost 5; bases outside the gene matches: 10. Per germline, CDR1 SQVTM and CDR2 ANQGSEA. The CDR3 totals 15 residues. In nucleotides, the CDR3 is TGCAGCGTTGTTCGAGCGGGGGGATCGTTAGATACGCAGTATTTT. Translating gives CSVVRAGGSLDTQYF.

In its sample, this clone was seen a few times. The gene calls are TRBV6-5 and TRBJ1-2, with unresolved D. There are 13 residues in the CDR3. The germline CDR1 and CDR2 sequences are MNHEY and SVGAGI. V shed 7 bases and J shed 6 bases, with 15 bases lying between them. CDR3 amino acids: CASTVGPSDGYTF. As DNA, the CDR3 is TGTGCCAGCACCGTTGGACCGTCGGATGGCTACACCTTC.

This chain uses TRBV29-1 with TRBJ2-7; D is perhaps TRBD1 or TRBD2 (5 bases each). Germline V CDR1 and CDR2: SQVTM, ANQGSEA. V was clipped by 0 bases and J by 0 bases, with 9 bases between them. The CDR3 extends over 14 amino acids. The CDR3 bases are TGCAGCGTTGAAGATCGGGACCGCTCCTACGAGCAGTACTTC. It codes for CSVEDRDRSYEQYF.

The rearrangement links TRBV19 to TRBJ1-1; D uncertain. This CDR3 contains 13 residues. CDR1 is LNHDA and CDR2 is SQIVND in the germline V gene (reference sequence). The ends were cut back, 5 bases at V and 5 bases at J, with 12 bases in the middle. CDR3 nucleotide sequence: TGTGCCAGTAGTCGGGAGGGTCGGACTGAAGCTTTCTTT. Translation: CASSREGRTEAFF.

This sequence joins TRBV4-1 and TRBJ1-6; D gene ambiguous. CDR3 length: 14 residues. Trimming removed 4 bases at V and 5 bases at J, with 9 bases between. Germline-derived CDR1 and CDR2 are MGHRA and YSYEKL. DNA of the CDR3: TGCGCCAGCAGCCCTGGACGTAATAATTCACCCCTCCACTTT. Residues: CASSPGRNNSPLHF.

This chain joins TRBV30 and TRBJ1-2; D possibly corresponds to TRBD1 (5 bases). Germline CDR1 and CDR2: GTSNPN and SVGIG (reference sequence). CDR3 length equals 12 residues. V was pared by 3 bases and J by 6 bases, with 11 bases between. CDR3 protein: CAWSWGSHGYTF. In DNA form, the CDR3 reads TGTGCCTGGAGCTGGGGGTCCCATGGCTACACCTTC.

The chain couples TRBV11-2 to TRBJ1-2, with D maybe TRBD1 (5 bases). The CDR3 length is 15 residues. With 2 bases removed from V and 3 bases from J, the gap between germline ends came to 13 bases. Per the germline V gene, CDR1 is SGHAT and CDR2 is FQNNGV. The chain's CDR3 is CASSLNWGWDYGYTF. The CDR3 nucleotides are TGTGCCAGCAGCTTAAACTGGGGCTGGGACTATGGCTACACCTTC.

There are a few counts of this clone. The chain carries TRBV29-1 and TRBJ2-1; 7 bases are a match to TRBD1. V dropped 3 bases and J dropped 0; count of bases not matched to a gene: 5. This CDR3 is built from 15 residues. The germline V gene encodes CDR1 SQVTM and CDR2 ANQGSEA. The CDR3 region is CSVDETGSSYNEQFF. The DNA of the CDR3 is TGCAGCGTTGACGAGACAGGGAGCTCCTACAATGAGCAGTTCTTC.

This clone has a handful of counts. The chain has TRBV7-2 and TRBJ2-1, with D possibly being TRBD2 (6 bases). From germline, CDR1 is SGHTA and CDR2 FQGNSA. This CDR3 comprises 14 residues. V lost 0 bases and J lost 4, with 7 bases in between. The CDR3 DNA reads TGTGCCAGCAGCTTAGCGGGGGGATACAATGAGCAGTTCTTC. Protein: CASSLAGGYNEQFF.

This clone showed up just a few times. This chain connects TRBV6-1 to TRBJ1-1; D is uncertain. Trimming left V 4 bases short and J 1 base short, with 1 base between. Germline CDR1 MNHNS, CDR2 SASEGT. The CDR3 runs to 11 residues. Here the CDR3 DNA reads TGTGCCAGCAGTGCGAACACTGAAGCTTTCTTT. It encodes CASSANTEAFF.

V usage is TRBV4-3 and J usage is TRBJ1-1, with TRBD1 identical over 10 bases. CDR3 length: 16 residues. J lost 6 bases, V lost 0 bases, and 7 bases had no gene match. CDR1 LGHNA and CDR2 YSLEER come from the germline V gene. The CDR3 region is CASSQDIVGTGAEAFF. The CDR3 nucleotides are TGCGCCAGCAGCCAAGATATTGTCGGGACAGGGGCTGAAGCTTTCTTT.

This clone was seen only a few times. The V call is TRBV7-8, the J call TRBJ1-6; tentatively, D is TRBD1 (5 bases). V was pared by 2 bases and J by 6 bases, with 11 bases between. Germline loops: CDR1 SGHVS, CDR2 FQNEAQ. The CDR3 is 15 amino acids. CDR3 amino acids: CASSLSGNANSPLHF. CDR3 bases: TGTGCCAGCAGCTTATCAGGGAACGCTAATTCACCCCTCCACTTT. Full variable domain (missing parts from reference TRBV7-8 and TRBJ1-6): GAGVSQSPRYKVAKRGQDVALRCDPISGHVSLFWYQQALGQGPEFLTYFQNEAQLDKSGLPSDRFFAERPEGSVSTLKIQRTQQEDSAVYLCASSLSGNANSPLHFGNGTRLTVT.

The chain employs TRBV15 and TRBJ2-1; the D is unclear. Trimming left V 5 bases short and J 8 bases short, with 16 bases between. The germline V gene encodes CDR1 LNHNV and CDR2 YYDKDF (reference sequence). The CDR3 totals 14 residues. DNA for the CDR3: TGTGCCACCAGCTATGAGGAAACTACCGATGAGCAGTTCTTC. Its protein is CATSYEETTDEQFF.

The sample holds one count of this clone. The CDR3 sequence: CAWSQAANTIYF. CDR3 coding DNA: TGTGCCTGGAGTCAGGCGGCGAACACCATATATTTT. The chain employs TRBV30 and TRBJ1-3; D is ambiguous. V shed 2 bases and J shed 7 bases, with 9 bases lying between them. Germline V gene lookup returns CDR1 GTSNPN and CDR2 SVGIG (reference sequence). The CDR3 consists of 12 residues.